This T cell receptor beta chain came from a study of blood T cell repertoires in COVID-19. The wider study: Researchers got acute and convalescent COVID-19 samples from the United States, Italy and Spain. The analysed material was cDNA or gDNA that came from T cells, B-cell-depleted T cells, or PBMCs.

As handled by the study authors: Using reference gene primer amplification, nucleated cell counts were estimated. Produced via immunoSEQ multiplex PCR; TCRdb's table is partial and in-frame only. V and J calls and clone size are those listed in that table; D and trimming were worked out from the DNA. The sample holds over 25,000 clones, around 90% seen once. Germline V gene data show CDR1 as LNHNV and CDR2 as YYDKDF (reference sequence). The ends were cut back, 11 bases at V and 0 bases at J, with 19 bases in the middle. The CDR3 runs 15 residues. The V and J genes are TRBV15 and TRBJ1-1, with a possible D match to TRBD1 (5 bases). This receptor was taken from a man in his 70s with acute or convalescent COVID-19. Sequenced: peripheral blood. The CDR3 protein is CARTGGNELNTEAFF. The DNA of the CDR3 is TGTGCCCGCACCGGGGGGAACGAGCTGAACACTGAAGCTTTCTTT. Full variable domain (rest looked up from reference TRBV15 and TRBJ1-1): DAMVIQNPRYQVTQFGKPVTLSCSQTLNHNVMYWYQQKSSQAPKLLFHYYDKDFNNEADTPDNFQSRRPNTSFCFLDIRSPGLGDTAMYLCARTGGNELNTEAFFGQGTRLTVV.